What follows are 21 T cell receptor beta chains derived from one specimen sequenced in a study of T-cell reconstitution after alpha-beta-depleted transplantation in children. A library of TCRbeta sequences, prepared with unique molecular identifiers, was generated. TCRdb fed the PCR reads into MiXCR, producing one record per CDR3 protein. Of around 600,000 distinct CDR3 sequences listed, more than 20% were seen once; the top ten hold over 12%. Source: PBMCs, mostly from graft donor cells, taken 360 days after TCRalphabeta/CD19-depleted stem cell transplant. The receptors shown here come from a boy younger than two who had a stem cell transplant for acute myeloid leukemia, so the T cells may come from the graft donor.

This chain connects TRBV28 to TRBJ1-2; D not certain. The CDR3 has 12 amino acids. Germline V gene sequence: CDR1 MDHEN, CDR2 SYDVKM. Trimming left V 6 bases short and J 4 bases short, with 9 bases between. The CDR3 nucleotides are TGTGCCAGCAGCCCGGGCCCCTATGGCTACACCTTC. It is translated as CASSPGPYGYTF.

V usage is TRBV6-1 and J usage is TRBJ2-2; D is undetermined. V shed 6 bases and J shed 8 bases, with 16 bases lying between them. Germline lookup yields CDR1 MNHNS and CDR2 SASEGT. CDR3 length: 14 amino acids. Here the CDR3 DNA reads TGTGCCAGCAGACCCCGTCGGGCGGATGGGGAGCTGTTTTTT. It translates to CASRPRRADGELFF.

The sample holds a few counts of this clonotype. This sequence joins TRBV6-5 and TRBJ2-7; TRBD1 agrees at 7 bases. After removal of 4 bases from V and 0 bases from J, the junction contained 3 bases not matched to a gene. Germline CDR1 and CDR2: MNHEY and SVGAGI. The CDR3 contains 14 residues. The CDR3 region is CASSFRDSSYEQYF. Here the CDR3 DNA reads TGTGCCAGCAGTTTCCGGGACAGCTCCTACGAGCAGTACTTC.

The chain recombines TRBV12-3 or TRBV12-4 with TRBJ2-5; 9 nucleotides align to TRBD2. Unmatched junction bases numbered 12, after V lost 5 bases and J lost 5 bases. There are 16 residues in the CDR3. CDR3 DNA sequence: TGTGCCAGCAGTATTCCCTCTATGGCGGGGGGGGAGACCCAGTACTTC. This translates into CASSIPSMAGGETQYF.

This clonotype showed up just a few times. The chain combines TRBV20-1 with TRBJ1-1, with D tentatively TRBD1 (6 bases). The CDR3 sequence is 13 residues long. Trimming pared 3 bases from V and 4 bases from J, leaving 12 bases between. Germline values: CDR1 DFQATT, CDR2 SNEGSKA (reference sequence). CDR3 protein: CSARGRGGTEAFF. The CDR3 nucleotides read TGCAGTGCTAGGGGCAGGGGTGGCACTGAAGCTTTCTTT.

The CDR3 sequence: CASSPRAGWYEQYF. DNA of the CDR3: TGCGCCAGCAGCCCCCGAGCAGGTTGGTACGAGCAGTACTTC. The V and J genes are TRBV4-3 and TRBJ2-7, with D unresolved. The V end lost 4 bases, the J end lost 4 bases, and 14 bases lay between the germline ends. The CDR3 is 14 residues long. CDR1 and CDR2 (germline): LGHNA, YSLEER.

V and J are TRBV28 and TRBJ1-6, with D possibly being TRBD1 (5 bases). Deletions cut 10 bases from V and 7 bases from J, with 17 bases between. Germline V gene sequence: CDR1 MDHEN, CDR2 SYDVKM. The CDR3 contains 14 residues. CDR3 bases: TGTGCCACCACGGGGACCCTGAGGAATTCACCCCTCCACTTT. Protein: CATTGTLRNSPLHF. The variable domain in full, with the rest retrieved from reference TRBV28 and TRBJ1-6, is DVKVTQSSRYLVKRTGEKVFLECVQDMDHENMFWYRQDPGLGLRLIYFSYDVKMKEKGDIPEGYSVSREKKERFSLILESASTNQTSMYLCATTGTLRNSPLHFGNGTRLTVT.

Ten or more counts support this clonotype. The V and J genes are TRBV10-3 and TRBJ1-4; D is unclear. Germline V gene sequence: CDR1 ENHRY, CDR2 SYGVKD. This CDR3 has 19 residues. Trimming pared 0 bases from V and 0 bases from J, leaving 17 bases between. The CDR3 loop is CAISESKSGLITTNEKLFF. As DNA, the CDR3 is TGTGCCATCAGTGAGTCGAAGAGTGGGTTAATCACAACTAATGAAAAACTGTTTTTT.

The CDR3: CASSLDTPPWYNEQFF. The CDR3 nucleotides read TGCGCCAGCAGCTTGGACACACCGCCTTGGTACAATGAGCAGTTCTTC. This sequence joins TRBV5-1 and TRBJ2-1; unclear D gene. Per the germline V gene, CDR1 is SGHRS and CDR2 is YFSETQ. The CDR3 has 16 residues. The V end lost 0 bases, the J end lost 4 bases, and 14 bases lay between the germline ends.

This rearrangement joins TRBV6-1 to TRBJ2-7, with D maybe TRBD2 (5 bases). Trimming removed 0 bases from V and 0 bases from J, with 9 bases in between. The CDR3 is made up of 15 amino acids. The germline V gene has CDR1 MNHNS and CDR2 SASEGT. The chain's CDR3 is CASSEAQGSSYEQYV. The CDR3, as DNA: TGTGCCAGCAGTGAAGCGCAAGGGAGCTCCTACGAGCAGTACGTC.

This clonotype was observed at least ten times. V gene TRBV9 combines with J gene TRBJ2-1; the match to TRBD1 covers 7 bases. The ends lost 3 bases at V and 9 bases at J; junction bases unmatched: 6. The CDR3 runs 13 residues. Germline lookup yields CDR1 SGDLS and CDR2 YYNGEE. The chain's CDR3 is CASSAGQDGEQFF. DNA for the CDR3: TGTGCCAGCAGCGCCGGACAGGACGGTGAGCAGTTCTTC.

This clonotype was seen at least ten times. The V call is TRBV6-5, the J call TRBJ2-7; a possible D gene is TRBD1 (6 bases). The V gene's germline CDR1 is MNHEY and CDR2 SVGAGI. V was cut by 2 bases and J by 3 bases, with 11 bases left in between. The CDR3 has 14 amino acids. In DNA form, the CDR3 reads TGTGCCAGCAGTTACAATGTACAGGGCTACGAGCAGTACGTC. Its translation is CASSYNVQGYEQYV.

This clonotype appeared many times. The chain recombines TRBV12-3 or TRBV12-4 with TRBJ1-1; the D gene is possibly TRBD1 (5 bases). Trimming removed 5 bases at V and 3 bases at J, with 13 bases between. The CDR3 totals 14 residues. CDR3 residues: CASSPGMGDTEAFF. CDR3 nucleotides: TGTGCCAGCAGTCCGGGTATGGGGGACACTGAAGCTTTCTTT.

The table lists this clonotype with a few counts. V gene TRBV20-1 combines with J gene TRBJ1-3; D is unclear. With 6 bases removed from V and 1 base from J, the gap between germline ends came to 7 bases. Germline loops: CDR1 DFQATT, CDR2 SNEGSKA (reference sequence). The length of the CDR3 is 12 residues. The CDR3 DNA is TGCAGTGCCCGACTGTCTGGAAACACCATATATTTT. It encodes CSARLSGNTIYF.

This sequence joins TRBV30 and TRBJ1-2, with D perhaps matching TRBD1 (5 bases). This CDR3 is built from 11 residues. The germline V and J ends were trimmed by 0 bases and 12 bases, with 11 bases remaining between them. From germline, CDR1 is GTSNPN and CDR2 SVGIG (reference sequence). Here the CDR3 DNA reads TGTGCCTGGAGTGTCGGCGGGGCGGACACCTTC. Encoded protein: CAWSVGGADTF. The variable domain in full, completed from reference TRBV30 and TRBJ1-2, reads SQTIHQWPATLVQPVGSPLSLECTVEGTSNPNLYWYRQAAGRGLQLLFYSVGIGQISSEVPQNLSASRPQDRQFILSSKKLLLSDSGFYLCAWSVGGADTFGSGTRLTVV.

The CDR3 DNA sequence: TGTGCCAGCAGCCCCACGGGGCTAGTGACCCAGTACTTC. Protein sequence: CASSPTGLVTQYF. J is TRBJ2-5 and V is TRBV3-1, with D perhaps being TRBD1 or TRBD2 (5 bases each). This CDR3 comprises 13 residues. Per the germline V gene, CDR1 is LGHDT and CDR2 is YNNKEL (reference sequence). Trimming pared 4 bases from V and 7 bases from J, leaving 13 bases between.

This clonotype was seen ten or more times. CDR3 sequence reads: CASSFVRGKVETQYF. CDR3 DNA: TGCGCCAGCAGCTTCGTACGAGGGAAGGTAGAGACCCAGTACTTC. The genes are TRBV5-1 and TRBJ2-5; D is possibly TRBD2 (5 bases). Trimming removed 2 bases at V and 4 bases at J, with 15 bases between. Germline CDR1 and CDR2: SGHRS and YFSETQ. The CDR3 sequence is 15 residues long.

This clonotype showed up just a few times. This sequence joins TRBV6-1 and TRBJ1-1, with D possibly matching TRBD1 (5 bases). CDR1 MNHNS and CDR2 SASEGT come from the germline V gene. V shed 6 bases and J shed 3 bases, with 20 bases lying between them. The CDR3 loop spans 16 amino acids. The CDR3 loop reads CASSPQRGGSYTEAFF. Written as DNA, the CDR3 is TGTGCCAGCAGCCCTCAGAGGGGTGGATCTTACACTGAAGCTTTCTTT.

This clonotype was seen ten or more times. The rearrangement joins TRBV15 to TRBJ2-6, with 8 nucleotides matching TRBD2. CDR1 and CDR2 (germline): LNHNV, YYDKDF (reference sequence). This CDR3 spans 20 amino acids. V gave up 0 bases and J gave up 0 bases; unmatched junction bases: 10. CDR3 DNA: TGTGCCACCAGCAGAGATCTTGGTAGCGGGGATCTCTCTGGGGCCAACGTCCTGACTTTC. Amino acids: CATSRDLGSGDLSGANVLTF.

This clonotype was observed at least ten times. V gene TRBV12-3 or TRBV12-4 combines with J gene TRBJ1-2, with D unclear. This CDR3 has 14 residues. The V end was cut by 1 base, the J end by 4 bases, with 10 bases between. The CDR3 DNA sequence: TGTGCCAGCAGTTTAGGTCCCAGGACCTATGGCTACACCTTC. Protein: CASSLGPRTYGYTF.

This CDR3 reads CSAQPGLAGPGELFF. The CDR3 coding sequence is TGCAGTGCCCAACCGGGACTAGCGGGTCCCGGGGAGCTGTTTTTT. The genes are TRBV20-1 and TRBJ2-2; 12 nucleotides line up with TRBD2. Germline V CDR1 and CDR2: DFQATT, SNEGSKA (reference sequence). With V trimmed by 6 bases and J by 6 bases, 8 bases remained unmatched. This CDR3 has 15 residues.